These 31 T cell receptor beta chains were sequenced from one sample in a study of radiation and T cells in renal cell carcinoma. The table came from immunoSEQ multiplex PCR; TCRdb's copy has only in-frame clones and leaves some out. The sample consists of more than 75,000 clones, just over 85% of them appearing once. Described time point: blood 2 weeks post-SBRT. Stated treatment: 15 Gy SBRT to primary tumor, nephrectomy 4 weeks later. The source was blood, collected from a patient whose treatment included radiotherapy and nephrectomy. The receptor source for this set is a woman between 45 and 60 years old with renal cell carcinoma.

This clone has only a few counts. The chain is built from TRBV9 and TRBJ1-1; TRBD1 aligns across 9 bases. Germline values: CDR1 SGDLS, CDR2 YYNGEE. The CDR3 spans 14 residues. V lost 0 bases, J lost 5 bases, and 2 bases stayed unmatched. Here the CDR3 DNA reads TGTGCCAGCAGCGTAGAGGGGACAGGGACTGAAGCTTTCTTT. Translated, it gives CASSVEGTGTEAFF.

In this sample, this clone turned up once. The CDR3 nucleotides read TGTGCCAGCAGCGCCCGAGAGGCCTTTGGAAACACCATATATTTT. Translating gives CASSAREAFGNTIYF. The chain is built from TRBV9 and TRBJ1-3; D uncertain. Trimming shortened V by 3 bases and J by 3 bases, and 13 bases separated the two germline ends. CDR1 and CDR2 from the germline V gene are SGDLS and YYNGEE. CDR3 length: 15 amino acids.

The chain combines TRBV7-2 with TRBJ2-5; the D is unclear. Per germline, CDR1 SGHTA and CDR2 FQGNSA. V lost 4 bases, J lost 7 bases, and 7 bases lay in between. This CDR3 is 11 amino acids long. This chain's CDR3 is CASSWTGTQYF. CDR3 DNA: TGTGCCAGCAGCTGGACCGGGACCCAGTACTTC.

This chain connects TRBV6-5 to TRBJ1-1; 8 nucleotides line up with TRBD1. Germline V gives CDR1 MNHEY, CDR2 SVGAGI. CDR3 size: 13 residues. J gave up 3 bases and V 5 bases, and 2 bases lay outside the gene matches. The CDR3 here is CASSTDRDTEAFF. The DNA for the CDR3 is TGTGCCAGCAGTACGGACAGGGACACTGAAGCTTTCTTT.

The V gene is TRBV5-1, the J gene TRBJ2-7; tentative D call: TRBD1 (6 bases). Per germline, CDR1 SGHRS and CDR2 YFSETQ. V lost 3 bases, J lost 1 base, and 14 bases lay in between. The CDR3 sequence is 15 residues long. The CDR3 DNA follows: TGCGCCAGCAGCTCGACCTTCAGGGGTTCCTACGAGCAGTACTTC. Translating it yields CASSSTFRGSYEQYF.

The rearrangement links TRBV2 to TRBJ2-2, with D hard to call. The germline V gene encodes CDR1 SNHLY and CDR2 FYNNEI. The length of the CDR3 is 15 residues. The V gene lost 7 bases and the J gene lost 0 bases, with 12 bases spanning the gap. CDR3 loop: CASTARTANTGELFF. The CDR3 coding sequence is TGTGCCAGCACAGCTAGAACAGCGAACACCGGGGAGCTGTTTTTT. Looking up the rest from reference TRBV2 and TRBJ2-2 gives the full variable domain: EPEVTQTPSHQVTQMGQEVILRCVPISNHLYFYWYRQILGQKVEFLVSFYNNEISEKSEIFDDQFSVERPDGSNFTLKIRSTKLEDSAMYFCASTARTANTGELFFGEGSRLTVL.

The chain carries TRBV7-2 and TRBJ1-3; D gene unclear. Deletions cut 1 base from V and 4 bases from J, with 8 bases between. There are 14 residues in the CDR3. Germline V gene sequence: CDR1 SGHTA, CDR2 FQGNSA. The CDR3 protein is CASSLVMYGNTIYF. Here the CDR3 DNA reads TGTGCCAGCAGCTTAGTGATGTACGGAAACACCATATATTTT.

The chain links TRBV27 to TRBJ2-1; 8 bases line up with TRBD2. J was trimmed by 10 bases and V by 3 bases; bases with no gene match: 8. Germline-derived CDR1 and CDR2 are MNHEY and SMNVEV (reference sequence). The CDR3 spans 14 residues. The CDR3 protein is CASSLSAGGLEQFF. The CDR3 DNA sequence: TGTGCCAGCAGTTTGAGCGCGGGAGGTTTGGAGCAGTTCTTC.

This clone appeared a single time. J is TRBJ1-2 and V is TRBV4-3, with TRBD1 matching over 7 bases. CDR1 and CDR2 (germline): LGHNA, YSLEER. This CDR3 has 15 amino acids. Trimming cost V 2 bases and J 6 bases; bases outside gene matches: 9. The CDR3 coding sequence is TGCGCCAGCAGCCAACCCCGAGCAGGGGGAGATGGCTACACCTTC. Protein sequence: CASSQPRAGGDGYTF.

This clone was found a few times. The chain links TRBV27 to TRBJ2-6, with D possibly being TRBD1 or TRBD2 (6 bases each). The germline V and J ends were trimmed by 4 bases and 6 bases, with 19 bases remaining between them. CDR3 size: 17 residues. CDR1 and CDR2 from the germline V gene are MNHEY and SMNVEV (reference sequence). CDR3 DNA: TGTGCCAGCAGTTCGGGGGTCGGACAGCCTAAGGCCAACGTCCTGACTTTC. It is translated as CASSSGVGQPKANVLTF.

The chain recombines TRBV7-9 with TRBJ2-7; D possibly corresponds to TRBD1 (5 bases). The V gene's germline CDR1 is SEHNR and CDR2 FQNEAQ (reference sequence). Trimming took off 5 bases at V and 7 bases at J, with 21 bases between the two ends. The CDR3 runs to 15 residues. The CDR3 region has the DNA TGTGCCAGCAGCCTAGAGCCGGACACCACTGCGGAGCAGTACTTC. This encodes CASSLEPDTTAEQYF. Full variable domain (remainder filled in from reference TRBV7-9 and TRBJ2-7): DTGVSQNPRHKITKRGQNVTFRCDPISEHNRLYWYRQTLGQGPEFLTYFQNEAQLEKSRLLSDRFSAERPKGSFSTLEIQRTEQGDSAMYLCASSLEPDTTAEQYFGPGTRLTVT.

The chain carries TRBV5-1 and TRBJ2-1; 7 positions agree with TRBD1. J gave up 5 bases and V 5 bases, and 13 bases lay outside the gene matches. This CDR3 region has 16 residues. The germline V gene has CDR1 SGHRS and CDR2 YFSETQ. CDR3 DNA: TGCGCCAGCAGACCCGACCCGGGACAGCAGAACAATGAGCAGTTCTTC. It codes for CASRPDPGQQNNEQFF.

The chain links TRBV19 to TRBJ1-1; no clear D. Deletions cut 7 bases from V and 5 bases from J, with 11 bases between. The CDR3 spans 12 residues. Per germline, CDR1 LNHDA and CDR2 SQIVND (reference sequence). The CDR3 sequence is CASKKDETEAFF. Written as DNA, the CDR3 is TGTGCCAGTAAAAAGGATGAGACTGAAGCTTTCTTT.

This chain links TRBV4-1 with TRBJ2-3; 11 bases match TRBD2. The ends lost 5 bases at V and 2 bases at J; junction bases unmatched: 12. From germline, CDR1 is MGHRA and CDR2 YSYEKL. The CDR3 has 18 amino acids. In nucleotides, the CDR3 is TGCGCCAGCAGCTCCTACCAGATAGCGGGGGGGACCACAGATACGCAGTATTTT. This encodes CASSSYQIAGGTTDTQYF.

The gene calls are TRBV20-1 and TRBJ1-1, with D hard to call. The V gene's germline CDR1 is DFQATT and CDR2 SNEGSKA (reference sequence). Trimming removed 3 bases at V and 11 bases at J, with 13 bases between. The CDR3 totals 11 residues. As DNA, the CDR3 is TGCAGTGCTAGGGTAGGAGGAGGGGCTTTCTTT. Its protein is CSARVGGGAFF.

The chain couples TRBV9 to TRBJ1-3; TRBD1 agrees at 9 bases. V dropped 4 bases and J dropped 6; count of bases not matched to a gene: 8. Germline loops: CDR1 SGDLS, CDR2 YYNGEE. The CDR3 is 15 amino acids. CDR3 coding DNA: TGTGCCAGCAGCAGGACAGGGGAGGCGATAAACACCATATATTTT. Translating it yields CASSRTGEAINTIYF.

The DNA for the CDR3 is TGTGCCAGCAGCTCCGGTGCACTCCCTAGCACAGATACGCAGTATTTT. Its protein product is CASSSGALPSTDTQYF. V and J are TRBV11-2 and TRBJ2-3, with unresolved D. From germline, CDR1 is SGHAT and CDR2 FQNNGV. Trimming removed 4 bases from V and 0 bases from J, with 14 bases in between. There are 16 residues in the CDR3.

The gene calls are TRBV4-3 and TRBJ2-5; D may be TRBD1 (5 bases). V dropped 1 base and J dropped 5 bases, with 14 bases sitting between them. Germline CDR1 is LGHNA and CDR2 is YSLEER. The CDR3 contains 15 residues. The CDR3 protein is CASSQGYGARETQYF. Written as DNA, the CDR3 is TGCGCCAGCAGCCAAGGATATGGGGCGAGGGAGACCCAGTACTTC.

This clone was seen once. The rearrangement links TRBV4-1 to TRBJ1-2, with 7 bases aligning to TRBD1. Germline values: CDR1 MGHRA, CDR2 YSYEKL. This CDR3 region has 16 residues. The junction had 7 bases not matched to a gene; V was cut back by 0 bases and J by 3 bases. CDR3 bases: TGCGCCAGCAGCCAAGATGGGACAGAGTGGGACTATGGCTACACCTTC. Translation gives CASSQDGTEWDYGYTF.

V is TRBV4-2 and J is TRBJ2-4; TRBD1 is a possible D gene (7 bases). CDR3 length: 15 residues. Between the trimmed V and J ends, which lost 4 bases and 4 bases, there was a span of 14 bases. Germline CDR1 LGHNA, CDR2 YNFKEQ. The CDR3 sequence is CASSRGEQGKNIQYF. The DNA for the CDR3 is TGTGCCAGCAGCCGGGGGGAACAGGGGAAAAACATTCAGTACTTC.

The chain combines TRBV5-1 with TRBJ2-5, with TRBD1 matching 8 bases. V lost 4 bases to trimming and J lost 5 bases; unmatched junction nucleotides: 7. From germline, CDR1 is SGHRS and CDR2 YFSETQ. The CDR3 runs 14 residues. The CDR3 spells CASSIGQGLETQYF. CDR3 bases: TGCGCCAGCAGCATTGGACAGGGTTTGGAGACCCAGTACTTC.

The genes are TRBV5-4 and TRBJ1-2; a weak D match, TRBD1 (5 bases). The CDR3 consists of 12 residues. The V and J ends lost 0 bases and 13 bases respectively, with 13 bases between them. CDR1 is SGHNT and CDR2 is YYREEE in the germline V gene (reference sequence). The CDR3 region is CASSLDGGPCTF. CDR3 in DNA: TGTGCCAGCAGCTTGGATGGGGGTCCGTGCACCTTC.

The chain couples TRBV7-2 to TRBJ2-3, with no clear D. The germline V gene encodes CDR1 SGHTA and CDR2 FQGNSA. CDR3 length equals 15 residues. Deletions cut 2 bases from V and 2 bases from J, with 11 bases between. The CDR3 loop is CASSLSRSNTDTQYF. In DNA form, the CDR3 reads TGTGCCAGCAGCTTATCGAGGAGCAACACAGATACGCAGTATTTT.

V and J are TRBV19 and TRBJ1-6; maybe TRBD1 (5 bases). The V end was cut by 9 bases, the J end by 5 bases, with 23 bases between. The CDR3 is made up of 17 amino acids. CDR1 and CDR2 (germline): LNHDA, SQIVND (reference sequence). The CDR3 spells CASKSKLGGSDNSPLHF. CDR3 DNA sequence: TGTGCCAGCAAAAGTAAGCTTGGGGGGTCGGATAATTCACCCCTCCACTTT.

The chain joins TRBV28 to TRBJ1-1, with D tentatively TRBD1 (5 bases). Per germline, CDR1 MDHEN and CDR2 SYDVKM. The CDR3 has 16 residues. V was cut by 2 bases and J by 4 bases, with 17 bases left in between. CDR3 amino acids: CASSLNRGAGTTEAFF. The CDR3 DNA reads as TGTGCCAGCAGTTTAAATCGAGGGGCAGGGACCACTGAAGCTTTCTTT.

This chain connects TRBV14 to TRBJ2-5; D gene uncertain. CDR1 SGHDN and CDR2 FVKESK come from the germline V gene. The V and J ends lost 0 bases and 0 bases respectively, with 17 bases between them. The CDR3 length is 18 residues. The CDR3 DNA follows: TGTGCCAGCAGCCAAGAAGGCGTAGACACCTTGTACCAAGAGACCCAGTACTTC. It yields the protein CASSQEGVDTLYQETQYF.

The J gene is TRBJ1-5, the V gene TRBV28, with D tentatively TRBD1 (6 bases). The CDR3 loop spans 12 amino acids. With 6 bases removed from V and 11 bases from J, the gap between germline ends came to 14 bases. Germline CDR1 reads MDHEN; CDR2 reads SYDVKM. Here the CDR3 DNA reads TGTGCCAGCAGGGGTGGGGGGCAGGCCCAGCATTTT. This sequence encodes CASRGGGQAQHF.

This clone was observed a single time. This chain links TRBV7-8 with TRBJ1-1; 9 bases are a match to TRBD1. CDR1 and CDR2 (germline): SGHVS, FQNEAQ. With 4 bases clipped from V and 1 base from J, the junction kept 10 bases outside the gene matches. The CDR3 contains 17 residues. CDR3 amino acids: CASSWDREMAGNTEAFF. CDR3 coding DNA: TGTGCCAGCAGCTGGGACAGGGAGATGGCAGGGAACACTGAAGCTTTCTTT.

The J gene is TRBJ2-3, the V gene TRBV11-2, with D tentatively TRBD2 (5 bases). CDR1 is SGHAT and CDR2 is FQNNGV in the germline V gene. This CDR3 region has 13 residues. Trimming stripped 6 bases from V and 10 bases from J, with 17 bases between. The CDR3 loop is CASSLDSPRAQYF. In DNA, the CDR3 is TGTGCCAGCAGTCTAGATTCCCCGCGGGCGCAGTATTTT.

This clone occurred once. The V gene is TRBV10-3, the J gene TRBJ1-2; D is ambiguous. The CDR3 extends over 15 amino acids. V lost 0 bases to trimming and J lost 8 bases, with 16 bases between them. Germline V gene sequence: CDR1 ENHRY, CDR2 SYGVKD. The chain's CDR3 is CAISESAGARIGYTF. CDR3 nucleotides: TGTGCCATCAGTGAGTCGGCAGGCGCGAGGATCGGCTACACCTTC.

The chain employs TRBV7-2 and TRBJ2-3; perhaps TRBD2 as D (7 bases). The CDR3 spans 15 residues. V lost 8 bases and J lost 4, with 19 bases in between. Germline-derived CDR1 and CDR2 are SGHTA and FQGNSA. CDR3 DNA sequence: TGTGCCAGCGGCCCTAGCGGAAAGGGGGCAGATACGCAGTATTTT. Amino acid sequence: CASGPSGKGADTQYF.